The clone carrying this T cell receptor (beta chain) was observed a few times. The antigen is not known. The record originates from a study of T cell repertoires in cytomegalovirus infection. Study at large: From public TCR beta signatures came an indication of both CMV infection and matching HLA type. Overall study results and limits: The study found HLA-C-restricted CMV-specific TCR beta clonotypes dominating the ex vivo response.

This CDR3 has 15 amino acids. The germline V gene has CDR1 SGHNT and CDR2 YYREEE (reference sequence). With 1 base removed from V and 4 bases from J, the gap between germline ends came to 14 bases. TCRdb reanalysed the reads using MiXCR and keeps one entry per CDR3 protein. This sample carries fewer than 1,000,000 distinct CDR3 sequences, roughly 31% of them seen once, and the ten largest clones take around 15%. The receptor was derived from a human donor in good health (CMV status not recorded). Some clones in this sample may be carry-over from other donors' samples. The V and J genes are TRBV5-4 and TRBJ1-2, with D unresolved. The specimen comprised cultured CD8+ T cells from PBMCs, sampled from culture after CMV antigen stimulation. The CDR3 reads CASSLQDGDFYGYTF. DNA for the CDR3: TGTGCCAGCAGCTTGCAGGATGGAGACTTCTATGGCTACACCTTC.